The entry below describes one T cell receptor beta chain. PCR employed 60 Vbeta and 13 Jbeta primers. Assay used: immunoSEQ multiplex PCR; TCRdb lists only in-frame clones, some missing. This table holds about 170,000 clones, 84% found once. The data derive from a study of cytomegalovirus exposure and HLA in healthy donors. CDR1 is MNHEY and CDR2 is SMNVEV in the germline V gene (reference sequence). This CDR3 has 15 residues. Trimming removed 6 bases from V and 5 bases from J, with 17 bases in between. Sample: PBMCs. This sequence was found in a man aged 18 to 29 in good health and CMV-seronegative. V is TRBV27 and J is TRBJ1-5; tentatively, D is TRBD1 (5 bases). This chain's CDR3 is CASRRNQGRHQPQHF. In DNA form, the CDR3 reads TGTGCCAGCAGGCGCAATCAGGGAAGGCATCAGCCCCAGCATTTT.